The 19 T cell receptor beta chains reported below all come from one sample, sequenced in a study of radiation and T cells in renal cell carcinoma. Sample time point: baseline pretreatment blood. Stated treatment: 15 Gy SBRT to primary tumor, nephrectomy 4 weeks later. The table came from immunoSEQ multiplex PCR; TCRdb's copy has only in-frame clones and leaves some out. There are about 91,000 clones in the sample; 65% to 85% occur only once, and 5% to 6.5% lies in the top ten. The specimen comprised blood, sampled from a patient whose treatment included radiotherapy and nephrectomy. The receptors were sampled from a man between 60 and 75 years old with renal cell carcinoma.

The chain joins TRBV28 to TRBJ2-3; TRBD2 matches at 12 bases. V shed 8 bases and J 3 bases; nucleotides not matched to a gene: 3. Per the germline V gene, CDR1 is MDHEN and CDR2 is SYDVKM. The CDR3 is 14 residues long. The CDR3 DNA follows: TGTGCCAGCTCCACTAGCGGGGGGACAGATACGCAGTATTTT. This sequence encodes CASSTSGGTDTQYF.

This chain joins TRBV9 and TRBJ1-1; 8 bases match TRBD1. The length of the CDR3 is 15 residues. The junction had 10 bases not matched to a gene; V was cut back by 0 bases and J by 9 bases. Germline V gene data show CDR1 as SGDLS and CDR2 as YYNGEE. The CDR3 DNA follows: TGTGCCAGCAGCGTAGGTAACCCGACAGGGGATCAAGCTTTCTTT. This encodes CASSVGNPTGDQAFF.

The rearrangement links TRBV18 to TRBJ2-3; 9 bases align to TRBD2. Unmatched junction bases numbered 2, after V lost 3 bases and J lost 1 base. Germline V gene data show CDR1 as KGHSH and CDR2 as LQKENI. The CDR3 sequence is 15 residues long. As DNA, the CDR3 is TGTGCCAGCTCACCGGGACTAGCAGGCACAGATACGCAGTATTTT. It is translated as CASSPGLAGTDTQYF.

The chain links TRBV18 to TRBJ2-7; 8 positions match TRBD1. The J segment lost 3 bases and the V segment lost 2 bases, leaving 6 bases of the junction unmatched. Germline V gene sequence: CDR1 KGHSH, CDR2 LQKENI. The CDR3 is 15 amino acids. The CDR3: CASSPVGTGIYEQYF. The CDR3 DNA reads as TGTGCCAGCTCACCAGTAGGGACAGGAATCTACGAGCAGTACTTC.

The chain links TRBV10-3 to TRBJ2-2, with unresolved D. There are 12 residues in the CDR3. Germline values: CDR1 ENHRY, CDR2 SYGVKD. V was cut by 6 bases and J by 5 bases, with 7 bases left in between. The CDR3 reads CAIRPETGELFF. The CDR3 DNA sequence: TGTGCCATCAGACCAGAGACCGGGGAGCTGTTTTTT.

The rearrangement uses TRBV6-5 and TRBJ2-3; 11 positions match TRBD1. This CDR3 is built from 15 residues. CDR1 MNHEY and CDR2 SVGAGI come from the germline V gene. V dropped 2 bases and J dropped 6; count of bases not matched to a gene: 4. The CDR3 nucleotides read TGTGCCAGCAGTTACAACGGACAGGGGGCGGATACGCAGTATTTT. Encoded protein: CASSYNGQGADTQYF.

V gene TRBV7-8 combines with J gene TRBJ2-5; D perhaps matches TRBD1 (8 bases). Germline-derived CDR1 and CDR2 are SGHVS and FQNEAQ. This CDR3 is 16 amino acids long. V lost 4 bases to trimming and J lost 4 bases, with 19 bases between them. CDR3 sequence reads: CASSSTRQGRGETQYF. The DNA of the CDR3 is TGTGCCAGCAGCTCCACTCGACAGGGGAGGGGAGAGACCCAGTACTTC.

V and J are TRBV2 and TRBJ2-1; D might be TRBD1 or TRBD2, each matching 5 bases. The ends were cut back, 8 bases at V and 1 base at J, with 18 bases in the middle. Germline-derived CDR1 and CDR2 are SNHLY and FYNNEI. The CDR3 loop spans 16 amino acids. The CDR3 DNA reads as TGTGCCAGCCTTCGCAGAGAGGGACGGTCCTACAATGAGCAGTTCTTC. Translation: CASLRREGRSYNEQFF.

The J gene is TRBJ2-1, the V gene TRBV11-1; D is tentatively TRBD1 or TRBD2 (5 bases each). The germline CDR1 and CDR2 sequences are SGHAT and FQDESV (reference sequence). V dropped 3 bases and J dropped 13 bases, with 16 bases sitting between them. The CDR3 length is 13 residues. CDR3: CASSLGRIRNQFF. CDR3 in DNA: TGTGCCAGCAGCTTGGGACGGATACGGAACCAGTTCTTC. Drawing the rest from reference TRBV11-1 and TRBJ2-1, the complete variable domain is EAEVAQSPRYKITEKSQAVAFWCDPISGHATLYWYRQILGQGPELLVQFQDESVVDDSQLPKDRFSAERLKGVDSTLKIQPAELGDSAMYLCASSLGRIRNQFFGPGTRLTVL.

On this clone: At the DNA level, this CDR3 is encoded by other sequences in the same sample as well. V gene TRBV7-2 combines with J gene TRBJ1-5, with 7 bases that match TRBD1. Per germline, CDR1 SGHTA and CDR2 FQGNSA. This CDR3 comprises 14 residues. V lost 5 bases to trimming and J lost 2 bases; unmatched junction nucleotides: 3. The CDR3 coding sequence is TGTGCCAGCAGCCCTGGACAGGGCAATCAGCCCCAGCATTTT. Translation gives CASSPGQGNQPQHF.

The chain combines TRBV30 with TRBJ2-3, with D uncertain. This CDR3 spans 13 amino acids. V was trimmed by 2 bases and J by 6 bases, leaving 12 bases between them. Per germline, CDR1 GTSNPN and CDR2 SVGIG (reference sequence). The CDR3 sequence is CAWSPRRSDTQYF. As DNA, the CDR3 is TGTGCCTGGAGTCCTCGGCGGTCGGATACGCAGTATTTT.

This clone came up once. The chain couples TRBV28 to TRBJ2-4, with D perhaps being TRBD1 or TRBD2 (5 bases each). The V end was cut by 2 bases, the J end by 9 bases, with 14 bases between. Germline V CDR1 and CDR2: MDHEN, SYDVKM. This CDR3 is built from 14 residues. The CDR3 sequence is CASSLQGSVVIQYF. The CDR3 DNA is TGTGCCAGCAGTTTACAGGGTAGCGTAGTCATTCAGTACTTC.

V usage is TRBV6-6 and J usage is TRBJ1-5, with 7 bases lining up with TRBD1. The germline V gene encodes CDR1 MNHNY and CDR2 SVGAGI (reference sequence). Losses at the gene ends were 4 bases for V and 6 bases for J; bases not matched to a gene: 3. There are 13 residues in the CDR3. The CDR3 region is CASSLSGGQPQHF. DNA of the CDR3: TGTGCCAGCAGTTTATCAGGGGGTCAGCCCCAGCATTTT.

This chain uses TRBV27 with TRBJ1-3; no definite D call. This CDR3 has 13 amino acids. Germline CDR1 is MNHEY and CDR2 is SMNVEV (reference sequence). Trimming stripped 6 bases from V and 3 bases from J, with 9 bases between. The CDR3 loop is CASRTAVGNTIYF. The CDR3 DNA follows: TGTGCCAGCAGAACAGCAGTTGGAAACACCATATATTTT.

This clone was detected a few times. The chain employs TRBV29-1 and TRBJ2-7, with TRBD1 matching over 11 bases. The CDR3 loop spans 15 amino acids. Trimming took 0 bases from V and 7 from J; bases not matched to a gene: 8. Germline V lookup: CDR1 SQVTM, CDR2 ANQGSEA. CDR3 DNA: TGCAGCGTTGAAGATCGGGGGACAGGGGGGAAAGAGCAGTACTTC. This codes for CSVEDRGTGGKEQYF.

This chain connects TRBV7-2 to TRBJ2-3; no firm D call. Trimming cost V 5 bases and J 5 bases, with 20 bases left between them. The CDR3 sequence is 16 residues long. The germline V gene encodes CDR1 SGHTA and CDR2 FQGNSA. The CDR3 spells CASSPDPQVSLDTQYF. CDR3 sequence (DNA): TGTGCCAGCAGCCCCGATCCGCAAGTAAGCCTAGATACGCAGTATTTT.

This chain links TRBV7-8 with TRBJ1-4, with D possibly matching TRBD1 (5 bases). The CDR3 contains 17 residues. Germline CDR1 and CDR2: SGHVS and FQNEAQ. V dropped 1 base and J dropped 8 bases, with 20 bases sitting between them. The DNA for the CDR3 is TGTGCCAGCAGCTTAGTATCTCTTTCAGGGCGAAACGAAAAACTGTTTTTT. This gives the protein CASSLVSLSGRNEKLFF.

The rearrangement links TRBV7-9 to TRBJ2-7; D might be TRBD1 (6 bases). Germline CDR1 is SEHNR and CDR2 is FQNEAQ (reference sequence). Trimming removed 5 bases from V and 3 bases from J, with 20 bases in between. CDR3 size: 16 residues. Here the CDR3 DNA reads TGTGCCAGCAGCAAGCGATCCACAGGGACCTTCTACGAGCAGTACTTC. Translation gives CASSKRSTGTFYEQYF.

The V and J genes are TRBV19 and TRBJ1-2, with a possible D match to TRBD1 (6 bases). V lost 5 bases, J lost 0 bases, and 13 bases lay in between. Germline CDR1 LNHDA, CDR2 SQIVND (reference sequence). The CDR3 is 15 amino acids. The chain's CDR3 is CASSPQQGPNYGYTF. CDR3 DNA: TGTGCCAGTAGTCCCCAACAGGGTCCTAACTATGGCTACACCTTC.